The 21 T cell receptor beta chains in this list originate from one sample, sequenced in a study of T cells after yellow fever vaccination. A single record per CDR3 protein comes from TCRdb applying MiXCR to the 5' RACE reads. The profile covers about 26,000 distinct CDR3 sequences, with 4% to 5% appearing a single time and about 39% taken by the ten largest. Sequences were derived from PBMCs, either bulk or a sorted T-cell subset (CD4+, CD8+, memory, or dextramer-sorted; not recorded which), sampled on the day of the yellow fever booster vaccination. These receptors originate from a man in his late teens or twenties who received the YFV17D yellow fever vaccine.

This clonotype has at least ten counts. The V gene is TRBV6-5, the J gene TRBJ2-3; D is uncertain. This CDR3 comprises 13 residues. Germline-derived CDR1 and CDR2 are MNHEY and SVGAGI. V gave up 5 bases and J gave up 0 bases, with 6 bases separating them. The CDR3 DNA reads as TGTGCCAGCAGTCTACAGAGCACAGATACGCAGTATTTT. Its protein is CASSLQSTDTQYF.

This clonotype was counted many times. This chain links TRBV5-1 with TRBJ1-5, with unresolved D. This CDR3 has 13 residues. The V gene's germline CDR1 is SGHRS and CDR2 YFSETQ. The V and J ends lost 0 bases and 3 bases respectively, with 4 bases between them. The CDR3, as DNA: TGCGCCAGCAGCTTGGACCACAATCAGCCCCAGCATTTT. Translation gives CASSLDHNQPQHF.

This clonotype was recorded many times. The rearrangement links TRBV12-3 or TRBV12-4 to TRBJ2-1; no clear D. V lost 3 bases and J 8 bases, leaving 14 bases between the germline ends. The CDR3 sequence is 14 residues long. CDR3 in DNA: TGTGCCAGCAGTTTCCGACGGCCTAGGGATGAGCAGTTCTTC. This sequence encodes CASSFRRPRDEQFF.

The table lists this clonotype with many counts. The rearrangement links TRBV6-5 to TRBJ1-6; D not resolved. The ends were cut back, 6 bases at V and 5 bases at J, with 11 bases in the middle. This CDR3 is 14 amino acids long. CDR1 MNHEY and CDR2 SVGAGI come from the germline V gene. The CDR3 DNA sequence: TGTGCCAGCAGCCCCTCCTGGAATAATTCACCCCTCCACTTT. Its protein is CASSPSWNNSPLHF.

This clonotype appeared many times. J is TRBJ2-1 and V is TRBV20-1; TRBD2 matches 10 bases. Germline V gene data show CDR1 as DFQATT and CDR2 as SNEGSKA (reference sequence). This CDR3 region has 17 residues. The V segment lost 1 base and the J segment 0 bases; nucleotides outside the gene matches: 6. Here the CDR3 reads CSARVSGGPGSYNEQFF. Written as DNA, the CDR3 is TGCAGTGCTAGAGTTAGCGGGGGGCCGGGCTCCTACAATGAGCAGTTCTTC.

This clonotype came up many times. The genes are TRBV20-1 and TRBJ2-1; no clear D gene. This CDR3 contains 13 residues. V was cut by 3 bases and J by 0 bases, with 6 bases left in between. Germline CDR1 reads DFQATT; CDR2 reads SNEGSKA (reference sequence). The CDR3 DNA reads TGCAGTGCTAGTTTGTCCTCCTACAATGAGCAGTTCTTC. Translating it yields CSASLSSYNEQFF.

This rearrangement joins TRBV4-3 to TRBJ2-3; D may be TRBD2 (5 bases). Deletions cut 0 bases from V and 6 bases from J, with 13 bases between. The length of the CDR3 is 15 residues. The germline V gene has CDR1 LGHNA and CDR2 YSLEER. DNA of the CDR3: TGCGCCAGCAGCCAAGATAACTCGCCGGGGGATACGCAGTATTTT. Its translation: CASSQDNSPGDTQYF.

This clonotype was seen at least ten times. The CDR3 loop is CASSVSGQYTGELFF. The CDR3 DNA reads TGTGCCAGCAGCGTATCCGGACAGTACACCGGGGAGCTGTTTTTT. The chain joins TRBV9 to TRBJ2-2, with D tentatively TRBD1 (6 bases). The CDR3 is 15 residues long. The germline V gene has CDR1 SGDLS and CDR2 YYNGEE. V dropped 1 base and J dropped 3 bases, with 10 bases sitting between them.

Ten or more counts support this clonotype. The rearrangement uses TRBV7-9 and TRBJ2-7; tentative D call: TRBD1 (5 bases). The ends were cut back, 5 bases at V and 4 bases at J, with 9 bases in the middle. This CDR3 has 12 residues. Germline V gene data show CDR1 as SEHNR and CDR2 as FQNEAQ (reference sequence). CDR3 residues: CASSRRQYEQYF. The CDR3 nucleotides read TGTGCCAGCAGCCGTAGACAGTACGAGCAGTACTTC. Full variable domain (remainder filled in from reference TRBV7-9 and TRBJ2-7): DTGVSQNPRHKITKRGQNVTFRCDPISEHNRLYWYRQTLGQGPEFLTYFQNEAQLEKSRLLSDRFSAERPKGSFSTLEIQRTEQGDSAMYLCASSRRQYEQYFGPGTRLTVT.

This clonotype was detected ten times or more. J is TRBJ1-6 and V is TRBV5-1, with D possibly being TRBD1 (5 bases). V was cut by 4 bases and J by 8 bases, with 13 bases left in between. Germline V lookup: CDR1 SGHRS, CDR2 YFSETQ. The length of the CDR3 is 14 residues. The CDR3 sequence: CASSPGPKDSPLHF. In nucleotides, the CDR3 is TGCGCCAGCAGCCCGGGACCGAAGGATTCACCCCTCCACTTT.

By frequency in the sample, this clonotype is hyperexpanded. The J gene is TRBJ1-1, the V gene TRBV10-3; D unresolved. CDR1 is ENHRY and CDR2 is SYGVKD in the germline V gene. CDR3 length equals 14 residues. Trimming cost V 0 bases and J 4 bases, with 9 bases left between them. The CDR3, as DNA: TGTGCCATCAGTGAGTCACGGAGGTTCACTGAAGCTTTCTTT. Residues: CAISESRRFTEAFF.

The CDR3 bases are TGTGCCAGCAGAGGGAGGGCTAGCGGGGGGAATGAGCAGTTCTTC. As protein: CASRGRASGGNEQFF. V is TRBV3-1 and J is TRBJ2-1, with TRBD2 identical over 11 bases. The CDR3 consists of 15 residues. Germline lookup yields CDR1 LGHDT and CDR2 YNNKEL (reference sequence). V lost 6 bases and J lost 7; bases outside the gene matches: 8.

This clonotype was counted at least ten times. Compared with germline, one end of the junction differs, possibly owing to a read error. The V call is TRBV5-1, the J call TRBJ1-1; D remains unclear. Germline CDR1 is SGHRS and CDR2 is YFSETQ. The CDR3 loop spans 15 amino acids. The CDR3 region has the DNA TGCGCCAGCAGCTTCCCCCGGGGAGAGAACGCTGAAGCTTTCTTT. Translating gives CASSFPRGENAEAFF.

This clonotype was found many times. One junction end does not reproduce the germline sequence, and a read error may be involved. J is TRBJ2-3 and V is TRBV12-3 or TRBV12-4, with TRBD2 matching 9 bases. The CDR3 runs 14 residues. The DNA of the CDR3 is TGTGCCAGCAGCTTAGCGGGGGGCACAGATACGCAGTATTTT. Residues: CASSLAGGTDTQYF.

This clonotype was counted many times. This chain uses TRBV6-5 with TRBJ1-1; 11 nucleotides match TRBD1. CDR1 MNHEY and CDR2 SVGAGI come from the germline V gene. This CDR3 region has 14 residues. V lost 2 bases, J lost 4 bases, and 0 bases stayed unmatched. The CDR3 region is CASSYGTGGTEAFF. DNA for the CDR3: TGTGCCAGCAGTTACGGGACAGGGGGCACTGAAGCTTTCTTT.

This clonotype appeared many times. The CDR3 loop reads CASSLVNYEQYF. In DNA, the CDR3 is TGTGCCAGCAGCTTAGTCAATTACGAGCAGTACTTC. This chain uses TRBV7-2 with TRBJ2-7; D unclear. The CDR3 extends over 12 amino acids. Trimming removed 1 base from V and 4 bases from J, with 5 bases in between. The germline V gene has CDR1 SGHTA and CDR2 FQGNSA.

This clonotype was seen ten or more times. J is TRBJ2-1 and V is TRBV2, with D perhaps TRBD1 (6 bases). V gave up 11 bases and J gave up 6 bases, with 17 bases separating them. Germline CDR1 SNHLY, CDR2 FYNNEI. This CDR3 region has 13 residues. CDR3 sequence (DNA): TGTGCCGGCAAACAGGGTGGGCTCAATGAGCAGTTCTTC. Its translation: CAGKQGGLNEQFF. The complete variable domain, with remaining parts taken from reference TRBV2 and TRBJ2-1, reads EPEVTQTPSHQVTQMGQEVILRCVPISNHLYFYWYRQILGQKVEFLVSFYNNEISEKSEIFDDQFSVERPDGSNFTLKIRSTKLEDSAMYFCAGKQGGLNEQFFGPGTRLTVL.

In this sample, this clonotype turned up many times. V gene TRBV5-1 combines with J gene TRBJ2-3, with D uncertain. Germline V lookup: CDR1 SGHRS, CDR2 YFSETQ. V lost 3 bases and J lost 3, with 11 bases in between. The CDR3 spans 14 residues. CDR3 protein: CASSSRAGTDTQYF. For the CDR3, the DNA is TGCGCCAGCAGCTCTCGGGCAGGAACAGATACGCAGTATTTT. Full variable domain (rest looked up from reference TRBV5-1 and TRBJ2-3): KAGVTQTPRYLIKTRGQQVTLSCSPISGHRSVSWYQQTPGQGLQFLFEYFSETQRNKGNFPGRFSGRQFSNSRSEMNVSTLELGDSALYLCASSSRAGTDTQYFGPGTRLTVL.

This clonotype was seen repeatedly, ten times or more. The V and J genes are TRBV6-6 and TRBJ2-5; D call uncertain. Germline assignment: CDR1 MNHNY and CDR2 SVGAGI (reference sequence). Trimming removed 6 bases at V and 5 bases at J, with 7 bases between. The CDR3 totals 11 residues. In DNA, the CDR3 is TGTGCCAGCAGGAAAGGGGAGACCCAGTACTTC. It codes for CASRKGETQYF.

This clonotype was seen at least ten times. This chain links TRBV5-1 with TRBJ2-1; 13 nucleotides match TRBD2. V was clipped by 4 bases and J by 8 bases; unmatched bases: 9. CDR1 SGHRS and CDR2 YFSETQ come from the germline V gene. CDR3 size: 16 residues. The CDR3 loop is CASSRQTSGGADEQFF. In DNA form, the CDR3 reads TGCGCCAGCAGCCGGCAAACTAGCGGGGGGGCAGATGAGCAGTTCTTC.

This chain connects TRBV28 to TRBJ1-5; D gene uncertain. The CDR3 extends over 16 amino acids. Per the germline V gene, CDR1 is MDHEN and CDR2 is SYDVKM. V lost 6 bases to trimming and J lost 2 bases, with 17 bases between them. CDR3 coding DNA: TGTGCCAGCAGAATTCCGGGCGGATATGGCAATCAGCCCCAGCATTTT. Translation gives CASRIPGGYGNQPQHF.